The 25 T cell receptor beta chains given below trace back to one sample, sequenced in a study of technical replicates of blood from a few donors (dated by TCRdb to the late 2010s). Libraries came from the immunoSEQ multiplex PCR assay. Sourced from immuneACCESS, this table was stored by TCRdb with only in-frame sequences that have V and J called. A share of the clones is absent; for the studies checked, an unresolved V gene accounts for under half, and the remainder has no known explanation. Present in this sample are 13,000 to 15,000 clones, approximately 84% of which were seen just once. Approximately 11% of the sample lies in the top ten. The sequenced sample consisted of PBMCs. These receptors were taken from a human donor in good health.

The gene calls are TRBV5-5 and TRBJ2-7, with TRBD2 identical over 8 bases. The junction had 16 bases not matched to a gene; V was cut back by 5 bases and J by 0 bases. CDR1 and CDR2 from the germline V gene are SGHKS and YYEKEE (reference sequence). The CDR3 length is 18 residues. The CDR3: CASSPPDGGSGISYEQYF. CDR3 nucleotide sequence: TGTGCCAGCAGTCCCCCCGATGGTGGTAGCGGGATCTCCTACGAGCAGTACTTC.

This clone was recorded a few times. The chain links TRBV4-2 to TRBJ2-7; the match to TRBD1 covers 12 bases. Germline CDR1 and CDR2: LGHNA and YNFKEQ. V shed 3 bases, J shed 5 bases, and the junction held 8 bases outside the gene matches. This CDR3 comprises 16 residues. The CDR3 coding sequence is TGTGCCAGCAGCCACTCACCGGGACAGGGGGCCGACGAGCAGTACTTC. The encoded protein is CASSHSPGQGADEQYF.

A few counts support this clone. The chain recombines TRBV19 with TRBJ1-1, with D possibly being TRBD1 (5 bases). The V end was cut by 4 bases, the J end by 11 bases, with 17 bases between. Germline CDR1 and CDR2: LNHDA and SQIVND (reference sequence). This CDR3 spans 13 amino acids. This CDR3 reads CASSTRSEGWAFF. In nucleotides, the CDR3 is TGTGCCAGTAGTACTCGCTCGGAGGGGTGGGCTTTCTTT.

The CDR3 region has the DNA TGCGCCAGCAGCTTGGCGAGATCGAGGGATTGGGGCACAGATACGCAGTATTTT. Residues: CASSLARSRDWGTDTQYF. The chain carries TRBV5-1 and TRBJ2-3; TRBD2 is a possible D gene (5 bases). The CDR3 length is 18 residues. V was pared by 0 bases and J by 1 base, with 18 bases between. The V gene's germline CDR1 is SGHRS and CDR2 YFSETQ. The full variable domain, completed using reference TRBV5-1 and TRBJ2-3, is KAGVTQTPRYLIKTRGQQVTLSCSPISGHRSVSWYQQTPGQGLQFLFEYFSETQRNKGNFPGRFSGRQFSNSRSEMNVSTLELGDSALYLCASSLARSRDWGTDTQYFGPGTRLTVL.

The chain is built from TRBV4-1 and TRBJ2-1; 8 positions agree with TRBD1. This CDR3 contains 15 residues. V lost 0 bases and J lost 6; bases outside the gene matches: 4. Per the germline V gene, CDR1 is MGHRA and CDR2 is YSYEKL. CDR3 DNA sequence: TGCGCCAGCAGCCAAGATCGGACAGGGCCCAATGAGCAGTTCTTC. It yields the protein CASSQDRTGPNEQFF.

This chain connects TRBV28 to TRBJ2-3; TRBD2 matches 8 bases. CDR1 and CDR2 from the germline V gene are MDHEN and SYDVKM. The junction had 10 bases not matched to a gene; V was cut back by 2 bases and J by 3 bases. The CDR3 extends over 17 amino acids. The DNA of the CDR3 is TGTGCCAGCAGTTTAGGTCCCGGGAGGGGGAGGACAGATACGCAGTATTTT. This sequence encodes CASSLGPGRGRTDTQYF.

This chain uses TRBV6-5 with TRBJ2-1; D may be TRBD2 (6 bases). Trimming pared 2 bases from V and 3 bases from J, leaving 11 bases between. This CDR3 contains 15 residues. The germline V gene has CDR1 MNHEY and CDR2 SVGAGI. DNA of the CDR3: TGTGCCAGCAGTTACGGGCGGGACCTCTACAATGAGCAGTTCTTC. This codes for CASSYGRDLYNEQFF.

This chain links TRBV6-5 with TRBJ2-5, with 10 nucleotides matching TRBD2. Germline loops: CDR1 MNHEY, CDR2 SVGAGI. CDR3 length: 14 residues. The trim removed 6 bases at V and 6 bases at J, leaving 7 bases unmatched. The CDR3 is CASSGTSASKTQYF. CDR3 DNA: TGTGCCAGCAGCGGGACTAGCGCTTCGAAGACCCAGTACTTC.

The genes are TRBV5-4 and TRBJ2-7; D gene ambiguous. The length of the CDR3 is 13 residues. The V gene lost 2 bases and the J gene lost 2 bases, with 8 bases spanning the gap. Germline CDR1 SGHNT, CDR2 YYREEE (reference sequence). The CDR3 here is CASSLPLTYEQYF. The CDR3 DNA reads TGTGCCAGCAGCTTACCACTAACCTACGAGCAGTACTTC.

V gene TRBV7-7 combines with J gene TRBJ2-1; tentative D call: TRBD2 (5 bases). This CDR3 region has 15 residues. The germline V gene encodes CDR1 SSHAT and CDR2 FNYEAQ (reference sequence). Trimming removed 5 bases from V and 0 bases from J, with 11 bases in between. The CDR3 sequence is CASSRDGSSYNEQFF. The CDR3 region has the DNA TGTGCCAGCAGCCGCGATGGGAGCTCCTACAATGAGCAGTTCTTC.

The chain joins TRBV10-3 to TRBJ1-3; possibly TRBD1 for D (5 bases). Per germline, CDR1 ENHRY and CDR2 SYGVKD. The length of the CDR3 is 15 residues. The ends were cut back, 10 bases at V and 0 bases at J, with 16 bases in the middle. CDR3 in amino acids: CASRQGLDSGNTIYF. The CDR3 DNA sequence: TGTGCCAGCAGGCAGGGCCTTGACTCTGGAAACACCATATATTTT.

The V and J genes are TRBV28 and TRBJ1-2; D is possibly TRBD1 (5 bases). Trimming shortened V by 3 bases and J by 4 bases, and 9 bases separated the two germline ends. Germline V gene data show CDR1 as MDHEN and CDR2 as SYDVKM. This CDR3 is 13 amino acids long. This CDR3 reads CASSLGGAYGYTF. CDR3 nucleotide sequence: TGTGCCAGCAGTTTGGGAGGGGCCTATGGCTACACCTTC.

The rearrangement links TRBV19 to TRBJ2-7, with TRBD1 matching over 8 bases. Germline assignment: CDR1 LNHDA and CDR2 SQIVND (reference sequence). Unmatched junction bases numbered 3, after V lost 1 base and J lost 4 bases. The CDR3 runs 14 residues. CDR3 DNA sequence: TGTGCCAGTAGTATAGCCAGGGGGCGGTACGAGCAGTACTTC. Translated: CASSIARGRYEQYF.

This clone was seen more than once but under ten times. The rearrangement joins TRBV19 to TRBJ1-5; 11 bases agree with TRBD1. Unmatched junction bases numbered 4, after V lost 5 bases and J lost 4 bases. Germline values: CDR1 LNHDA, CDR2 SQIVND (reference sequence). The CDR3 length is 15 residues. CDR3 bases: TGTGCCAGTAGTCAAGGGACAGGGGGGAATCAGCCCCAGCATTTT. This encodes CASSQGTGGNQPQHF.

J is TRBJ2-1 and V is TRBV2; TRBD2 agrees at 11 bases. Germline lookup yields CDR1 SNHLY and CDR2 FYNNEI. Trimming at V came to 3 bases and at J to 5 bases, leaving 9 bases not matched to a gene. This CDR3 spans 17 amino acids. The CDR3 DNA reads TGTGCCAGCAGTGATGATGTCACTAGCGGGAGAGACAATGAGCAGTTCTTC. Its translation: CASSDDVTSGRDNEQFF.

V usage is TRBV4-1 and J usage is TRBJ2-7; 8 nucleotides align to TRBD2. J was trimmed by 7 bases and V by 0 bases; bases with no gene match: 5. Germline loops: CDR1 MGHRA, CDR2 YSYEKL. The CDR3 has 14 amino acids. The CDR3 DNA reads as TGCGCCAGCAGCCAAGATAGAACTAGCGGAGAGCAGTACTTC. It is translated as CASSQDRTSGEQYF.

This clone was recorded once. In nucleotides, the CDR3 is TGTGCCAGCAGTCCCGACAGCGCCAAAAACATTCAGTACTTC. Translating it yields CASSPDSAKNIQYF. The genes are TRBV6-6 and TRBJ2-4, with D possibly TRBD1 on 5 matching bases. Trimming stripped 5 bases from V and 1 base from J, with 9 bases between. The CDR3 loop spans 14 amino acids. Germline V gives CDR1 MNHNY, CDR2 SVGAGI (reference sequence).

The rearrangement joins TRBV7-9 to TRBJ2-7, with TRBD2 matching over 7 bases. Trimming took 2 bases from V and 3 from J; bases not matched to a gene: 13. There are 17 residues in the CDR3. From germline, CDR1 is SEHNR and CDR2 FQNEAQ (reference sequence). CDR3 sequence: CASSLILTGTTSYEQYF. The CDR3 nucleotides are TGTGCCAGCAGCTTAATCCTCACCGGGACTACCAGCTACGAGCAGTACTTC.

The chain is built from TRBV10-2 and TRBJ2-2, with TRBD1 as a possible D gene (5 bases). Germline V lookup: CDR1 WSHSY, CDR2 SAAADI. Trimming stripped 7 bases from V and 4 bases from J, with 16 bases between. CDR3 size: 15 residues. In DNA, the CDR3 is TGCGCCAGCATGGATGGCAGGGTATTCACCGGGGAGCTGTTTTTT. This encodes CASMDGRVFTGELFF.

V and J are TRBV19 and TRBJ2-7, with D possibly matching TRBD2 (5 bases). Germline V CDR1 and CDR2: LNHDA, SQIVND (reference sequence). The CDR3 runs to 14 residues. V lost 1 base to trimming and J lost 3 bases, with 10 bases between them. The CDR3 bases are TGTGCCAGTAGTATAGTTTACGGGGACTACGAGCAGTACTTC. Translation: CASSIVYGDYEQYF.

The rearrangement joins TRBV18 to TRBJ2-1; 14 bases align to TRBD2. The V and J ends lost 3 bases and 3 bases, in that order; junction bases with no gene match: 7. The CDR3 covers 18 residues. From germline, CDR1 is KGHSH and CDR2 LQKENI. The CDR3 spells CASSPGLAGGLYYNEQFF. Written as DNA, the CDR3 is TGTGCCAGCTCACCCGGACTAGCGGGAGGATTATACTACAATGAGCAGTTCTTC.

The chain has TRBV5-5 and TRBJ1-4, with D possibly being TRBD1 (6 bases). The length of the CDR3 is 20 residues. Trimming removed 5 bases from V and 0 bases from J, with 26 bases in between. Germline values: CDR1 SGHKS, CDR2 YYEKEE (reference sequence). The DNA of the CDR3 is TGTGCCAGCAGTCCATCGGGGGGCATAGCGAGGTTGGCAACTAATGAAAAACTGTTTTTT. Its translation: CASSPSGGIARLATNEKLFF.

V gene TRBV6-6 combines with J gene TRBJ2-5, with 10 bases identical to TRBD2. There are 15 residues in the CDR3. V trimming: 4 bases; J trimming: 5 bases; junction bases outside the gene matches: 7. Germline CDR1 reads MNHNY; CDR2 reads SVGAGI (reference sequence). The CDR3 loop is CASSWSSGSGETQYF. Here the CDR3 DNA reads TGTGCCAGCAGTTGGTCTAGCGGGAGCGGGGAGACCCAGTACTTC.

This chain connects TRBV6-5 to TRBJ2-1; 10 bases are shared with TRBD2. The CDR3 has 15 residues. After removal of 6 bases from V and 3 bases from J, the junction contained 5 bases not matched to a gene. Germline CDR1 MNHEY, CDR2 SVGAGI. The CDR3 region is CASRLGTSDYNEQFF. The CDR3 DNA is TGTGCCAGCAGACTCGGGACTAGCGACTACAATGAGCAGTTCTTC.

The CDR3 reads CASSPHEGSVSYNEQFF. The CDR3 DNA reads TGTGCCAGCTCACCACACGAGGGAAGCGTATCCTACAATGAGCAGTTCTTC. V is TRBV18 and J is TRBJ2-1, with a possible D match to TRBD2 (5 bases). Germline-derived CDR1 and CDR2 are KGHSH and LQKENI. With 1 base removed from V and 1 base from J, the gap between germline ends came to 14 bases. The CDR3 has 17 residues.